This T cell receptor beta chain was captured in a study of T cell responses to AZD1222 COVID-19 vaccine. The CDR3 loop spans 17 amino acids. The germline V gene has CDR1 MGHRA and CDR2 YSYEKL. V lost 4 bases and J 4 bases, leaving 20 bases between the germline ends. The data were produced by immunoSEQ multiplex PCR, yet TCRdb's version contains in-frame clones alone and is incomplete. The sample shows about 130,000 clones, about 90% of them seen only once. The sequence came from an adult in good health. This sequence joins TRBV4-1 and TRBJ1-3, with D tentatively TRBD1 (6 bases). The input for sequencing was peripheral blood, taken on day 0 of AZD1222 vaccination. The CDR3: CASSPNTFTGIGNTIYF. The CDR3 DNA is TGCGCCAGCAGCCCAAACACTTTCACAGGGATCGGAAACACCATATATTTT.